The 24 T cell receptor beta chains below come from one sample, sequenced in a study of blood T cell repertoires in COVID-19. Clones were read by immunoSEQ multiplex PCR, and TCRdb kept only the in-frame ones, dropping some. The sample gives over 150,000 clones, roughly 84% of which show up once; roughly 13% is in the top ten. What was sequenced was peripheral blood. The receptors stem from a human donor in a cohort sampled during active COVID-19.

This rearrangement joins TRBV4-1 to TRBJ2-1; D remains unclear. V was clipped by 1 base and J by 5 bases, with 9 bases between them. CDR3 length: 14 residues. Germline CDR1 MGHRA, CDR2 YSYEKL. CDR3 protein: CASSQVDIDNEQFF. DNA for the CDR3: TGCGCCAGCAGCCAAGTTGACATTGACAATGAGCAGTTCTTC.

V gene TRBV7-8 combines with J gene TRBJ1-4, with 8 bases fitting TRBD1. The CDR3 has 14 amino acids. Losses at the gene ends were 4 bases for V and 7 bases for J; bases not matched to a gene: 5. Germline assignment: CDR1 SGHVS and CDR2 FQNEAQ. This CDR3 is CASSSGTGPEKLFF. The CDR3 DNA is TGTGCCAGCAGCTCCGGGACAGGCCCTGAAAAACTGTTTTTT.

The J gene is TRBJ1-6, the V gene TRBV5-1; the D gene is possibly TRBD1 (6 bases). The CDR3 extends over 15 amino acids. V was clipped by 1 base and J by 7 bases, with 12 bases between them. In germline, CDR1 is SGHRS, CDR2 YFSETQ. The CDR3 DNA reads as TGCGCCAGCAGCTTGCCGGGACAAGGGAATTCACCCCTCCACTTT. Translation gives CASSLPGQGNSPLHF.

The CDR3: CASSDRGDEQYF. For the CDR3, the DNA is TGTGCCAGCAGTGACAGGGGCGACGAGCAGTACTTC. This chain uses TRBV2 with TRBJ2-7, with D tentatively TRBD1 (6 bases). V lost 3 bases and J 5 bases, leaving 8 bases between the germline ends. Germline lookup yields CDR1 SNHLY and CDR2 FYNNEI. The CDR3 totals 12 residues.

V and J are TRBV4-1 and TRBJ1-3; a possible D gene is TRBD1 (6 bases). Germline V gene sequence: CDR1 MGHRA, CDR2 YSYEKL. The CDR3 is 15 residues long. V lost 4 bases to trimming and J lost 2 bases, with 12 bases between them. CDR3 in amino acids: CASSLQGWAGNTIYF. The DNA for the CDR3 is TGCGCCAGCAGCCTACAGGGATGGGCTGGAAACACCATATATTTT.

The J gene is TRBJ1-2, the V gene TRBV14; possibly TRBD1 for D (5 bases). Germline assignment: CDR1 SGHDN and CDR2 FVKESK. V was shortened by 2 bases and J by 4 bases, with 17 bases between the two germline ends. This CDR3 spans 16 amino acids. In nucleotides, the CDR3 is TGTGCCAGCAGCCAAATCGCGACAGTCAGCTCCTATGGCTACACCTTC. It codes for CASSQIATVSSYGYTF.

J is TRBJ2-2 and V is TRBV18; 7 nucleotides agree with TRBD1. The germline CDR1 and CDR2 sequences are KGHSH and LQKENI. V gave up 10 bases and J gave up 6 bases; unmatched junction bases: 11. CDR3 length: 14 amino acids. The CDR3 DNA reads TGTGCCACCCAAGCAGACAGGGCGGCCGGGGAGCTGTTTTTT. Translated, it gives CATQADRAAGELFF.

The gene calls are TRBV11-1 and TRBJ1-3, with D possibly being TRBD1 (6 bases). Germline V gene lookup returns CDR1 SGHAT and CDR2 FQDESV (reference sequence). The CDR3 covers 14 residues. The V end lost 5 bases, the J end lost 0 bases, and 8 bases lay between the germline ends. Here the CDR3 DNA reads TGTGCCAGCAGCAGGACAGCCTCTGGAAACACCATATATTTT. Residues: CASSRTASGNTIYF.

This clone has only one observation. The V call is TRBV5-5, the J call TRBJ1-2; maybe TRBD1 (6 bases). Trimming removed 0 bases from V and 4 bases from J, with 13 bases in between. Germline V lookup: CDR1 SGHKS, CDR2 YYEKEE (reference sequence). This CDR3 has 15 residues. The CDR3 region has the DNA TGTGCCAGCAGCTTGGCCGGTCCGGACAGCTATGGCTACACCTTC. Protein: CASSLAGPDSYGYTF. The variable domain in full, with the rest retrieved from reference TRBV5-5 and TRBJ1-2, is DAGVTQSPTHLIKTRGQQVTLRCSPISGHKSVSWYQQVLGQGPQFIFQYYEKEERGRGNFPDRFSARQFPNYSSELNVNALLLGDSALYLCASSLAGPDSYGYTFGSGTRLTVV.

CDR3 protein: CATSDEPGAIPYEQYF. The CDR3 DNA reads TGTGCCACCAGTGATGAACCAGGTGCCATCCCCTACGAGCAGTACTTC. The chain couples TRBV24-1 to TRBJ2-7; D gene ambiguous. V shed 3 bases and J shed 2 bases, with 16 bases lying between them. From germline, CDR1 is KGHDR and CDR2 SFDVKD. This CDR3 has 16 amino acids.

This clone was seen a few times. This chain links TRBV19 with TRBJ1-2; 10 bases fit TRBD1. CDR1 is LNHDA, CDR2 SQIVND, per germline (reference sequence). The CDR3 contains 14 residues. Losses at the gene ends were 6 bases for V and 6 bases for J; bases not matched to a gene: 7. CDR3 protein: CASSTGQGKNGYTF. In DNA form, the CDR3 reads TGTGCCAGTAGCACGGGACAGGGGAAAAATGGCTACACCTTC.

The rearrangement joins TRBV7-2 to TRBJ1-6; 7 bases agree with TRBD1. V dropped 3 bases and J dropped 9; count of bases not matched to a gene: 5. This CDR3 is built from 14 residues. Germline V gene sequence: CDR1 SGHTA, CDR2 FQGNSA. The CDR3 sequence is CASSFRDSRSPLHF. Here the CDR3 DNA reads TGTGCCAGCAGCTTCCGGGACAGCCGTTCACCCCTCCACTTT.

This clone has more than one count but fewer than ten. V and J are TRBV19 and TRBJ2-2; the match to TRBD1 covers 8 bases. V dropped 10 bases and J dropped 3; count of bases not matched to a gene: 4. The CDR3 covers 13 residues. CDR1 is LNHDA, CDR2 SQIVND, per germline (reference sequence). The CDR3 loop reads CATMGQDTGELFF. DNA for the CDR3: TGTGCCACCATGGGACAGGACACCGGGGAGCTGTTTTTT.

The chain recombines TRBV11-2 with TRBJ1-1; D is undetermined. Looked up from germline, CDR1 is SGHAT and CDR2 is FQNNGV. This CDR3 contains 14 residues. V was clipped by 3 bases and J by 1 base, with 9 bases between them. The CDR3 DNA reads TGTGCCAGCAGCTTGGCAGGTTCGAACACTGAAGCTTTCTTT. It yields the protein CASSLAGSNTEAFF.

The chain carries TRBV2 and TRBJ2-7; 11 positions match TRBD2. Trimming at V came to 6 bases and at J to 3 bases, leaving 4 bases not matched to a gene. This CDR3 spans 14 amino acids. In germline, CDR1 is SNHLY, CDR2 FYNNEI. CDR3 loop: CASRLLAGGYEQYF. As DNA, the CDR3 is TGTGCCAGCAGACTTCTAGCGGGGGGCTACGAGCAGTACTTC.

The rearrangement links TRBV4-2 to TRBJ1-4; D gene unclear. V was cut by 1 base and J by 3 bases, with 12 bases left in between. CDR1 and CDR2 (germline): LGHNA, YNFKEQ. This CDR3 spans 16 amino acids. This CDR3 reads CASSQATDMSNEKLFF. CDR3 bases: TGTGCCAGCAGCCAAGCAACAGACATGTCTAATGAAAAACTGTTTTTT.

V usage is TRBV18 and J usage is TRBJ2-3; the match to TRBD2 covers 7 bases. The length of the CDR3 is 14 residues. The J segment lost 4 bases and the V segment lost 3 bases, leaving 4 bases of the junction unmatched. Germline V gene lookup returns CDR1 KGHSH and CDR2 LQKENI. The CDR3 region is CASSPAGGSDTQYF. The DNA of the CDR3 is TGTGCCAGCTCACCCGCCGGGGGGTCAGATACGCAGTATTTT.

This CDR3 is CAGSTGGHRTDTQYF. CDR3 nucleotide sequence: TGTGCCGGCTCTACAGGGGGGCATCGCACAGATACGCAGTATTTT. V gene TRBV2 combines with J gene TRBJ2-3, with 8 bases lining up with TRBD1. CDR1 is SNHLY, CDR2 FYNNEI, per germline. The CDR3 is 15 amino acids. With 11 bases clipped from V and 1 base from J, the junction kept 11 bases outside the gene matches.

The chain recombines TRBV5-4 with TRBJ1-1, with 7 bases that match TRBD1. V lost 0 bases to trimming and J lost 5 bases; unmatched junction nucleotides: 4. From germline, CDR1 is SGHNT and CDR2 YYREEE (reference sequence). The CDR3 is made up of 14 amino acids. In DNA form, the CDR3 reads TGTGCCAGCAGCTTGGAGGGGGCACGAACTGAAGCTTTCTTT. This translates into CASSLEGARTEAFF.

The chain is built from TRBV11-2 and TRBJ2-1, with 12 bases lining up with TRBD2. Germline CDR1 reads SGHAT; CDR2 reads FQNNGV. The trim removed 9 bases at V and 6 bases at J, leaving 9 bases unmatched. The CDR3 is 15 residues long. CDR3 region: CARSRGLAGLNEQFF. CDR3 DNA: TGTGCCAGATCCAGGGGACTAGCGGGCCTCAATGAGCAGTTCTTC.

This clone was found once. The V and J genes are TRBV11-2 and TRBJ1-6, with D possibly being TRBD1 (5 bases). In germline, CDR1 is SGHAT, CDR2 FQNNGV. The CDR3 consists of 15 residues. The V end was cut by 1 base, the J end by 5 bases, with 9 bases between. CDR3 nucleotide sequence: TGTGCCAGCAGCTTAGGGGGCAGGGATAATTCACCCCTCCACTTT. As protein: CASSLGGRDNSPLHF.

The table lists this clone with a few counts. The chain couples TRBV21-1 to TRBJ1-3; the table names TRBD1, a call not compared with the DNA. TRBV21-1 is a known pseudogene. CDR3 length: 17 residues. The CDR3 region is CASSKRGTRGDFNTIYF. The CDR3 DNA reads as TGTGCCAGCAGCAAAAGGGGGACCCGAGGGGATTTTAACACCATATATTTT.

In its sample, this clone was seen once. The genes are TRBV9 and TRBJ1-6; TRBD1 matches 9 bases. V was clipped by 3 bases and J by 4 bases; unmatched bases: 8. The CDR3 runs to 17 residues. The germline gives CDR1 SGDLS, CDR2 YYNGEE. CDR3 protein: CASSEGQGSPYNSPLHF. CDR3 nucleotide sequence: TGTGCCAGCAGCGAGGGACAGGGTTCCCCTTATAATTCACCCCTCCACTTT.

The chain uses TRBV5-1 and TRBJ2-3, with a weak D call TRBD2 (5 bases). With 1 base removed from V and 4 bases from J, the gap between germline ends came to 13 bases. This CDR3 comprises 15 residues. The germline CDR1 and CDR2 sequences are SGHRS and YFSETQ. The CDR3 region has the DNA TGCGCCAGCAGCTTGAGCGGAGGAAGGGCAGATACGCAGTATTTT. It translates to CASSLSGGRADTQYF.